This TCR beta chain is drawn from a study of cytomegalovirus exposure and HLA in healthy donors. Study-level results: The productive fraction for most TCR beta V segments was about 87% or about 30% in an earlier analysis. 150 to 200 TCR beta chains were listed as cytomegalovirus-associated. Donor immune exposure was known only as CMV serostatus. Sequencing likely caused a cluster of highly shared sequence variants.

Of note for this clone: Its antigen is unidentified.

The CDR3 has 14 amino acids. CDR1 is GTSNPN, CDR2 SVGIG, per germline (reference sequence). Trimming stripped 5 bases from V and 4 bases from J, with 17 bases between. The primer mix had 60 Vbeta and 13 Jbeta primers. Only in-frame clones appear in the TCRdb table, and some are missing; sequencing was by immunoSEQ multiplex PCR. This table has 75,000 to 100,000 clones, around 80% appearing once. The source material was PBMCs. The J gene is TRBJ1-1, the V gene TRBV30; tentatively, D is TRBD1 (6 bases). This clonotype was sampled from a man aged 35 to 55 in good health and CMV-seropositive. Here the CDR3 DNA reads TGTGCCTGGGCCATTACCAGGGGTTCCACTGAAGCTTTCTTT. It codes for CAWAITRGSTEAFF.